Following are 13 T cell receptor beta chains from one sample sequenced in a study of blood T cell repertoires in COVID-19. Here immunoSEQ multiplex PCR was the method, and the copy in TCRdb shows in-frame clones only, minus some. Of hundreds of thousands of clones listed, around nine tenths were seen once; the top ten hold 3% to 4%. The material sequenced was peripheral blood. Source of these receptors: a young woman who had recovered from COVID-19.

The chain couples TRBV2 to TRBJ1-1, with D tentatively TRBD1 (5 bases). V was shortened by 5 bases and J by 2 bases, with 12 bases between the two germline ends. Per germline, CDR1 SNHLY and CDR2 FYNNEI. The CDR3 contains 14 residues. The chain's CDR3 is CASSFGRDNTEAFF. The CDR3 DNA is TGTGCCAGCAGTTTCGGGAGGGACAACACTGAAGCTTTCTTT.

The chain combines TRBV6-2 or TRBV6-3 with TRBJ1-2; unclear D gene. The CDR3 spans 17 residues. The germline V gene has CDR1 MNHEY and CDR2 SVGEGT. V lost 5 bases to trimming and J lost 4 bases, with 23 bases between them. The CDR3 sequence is CASSKPYGSPRFYGYTF. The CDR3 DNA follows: TGTGCCAGCAGTAAACCTTACGGTTCACCAAGATTCTATGGCTACACCTTC.

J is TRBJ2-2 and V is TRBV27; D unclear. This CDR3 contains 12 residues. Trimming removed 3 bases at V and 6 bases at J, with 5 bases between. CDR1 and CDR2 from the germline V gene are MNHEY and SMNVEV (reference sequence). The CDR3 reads CASSFVSGELFF. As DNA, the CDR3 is TGTGCCAGCAGTTTCGTGTCCGGGGAGCTGTTTTTT.

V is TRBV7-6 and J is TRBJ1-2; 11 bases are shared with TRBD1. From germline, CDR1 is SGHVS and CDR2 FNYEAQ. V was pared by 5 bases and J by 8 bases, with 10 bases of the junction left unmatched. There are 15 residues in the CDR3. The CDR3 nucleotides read TGTGCCAGCAGCGTCAACCCGGGACAGGGGGTAGGCTACACCTTC. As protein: CASSVNPGQGVGYTF.

CDR3 coding DNA: TGTGCCAGCAGCCGGGGACAGGGGACGGTCGGCAGCAATCAGCCCCAGCATTTT. It codes for CASSRGQGTVGSNQPQHF. This rearrangement joins TRBV5-8 to TRBJ1-5; TRBD1 matches at 10 bases. Trimming took 4 bases from V and 1 from J; bases not matched to a gene: 11. The CDR3 consists of 18 residues. Germline CDR1 SGHTS, CDR2 YDEGEE. The full variable domain, its missing parts supplied by reference TRBV5-8 and TRBJ1-5, is EAGVTQSPTHLIKTRGQQATLRCSPISGHTSVYWYQQALGLGLQFLLWYDEGEERNRGNFPPRFSGRQFPNYSSELNVNALELEDSALYLCASSRGQGTVGSNQPQHFGDGTRLSIL.

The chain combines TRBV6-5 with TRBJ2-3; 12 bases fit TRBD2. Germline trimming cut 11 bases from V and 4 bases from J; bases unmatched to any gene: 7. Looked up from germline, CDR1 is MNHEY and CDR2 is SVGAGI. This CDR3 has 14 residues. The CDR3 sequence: CAGRTSGDADTQYF. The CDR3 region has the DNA TGTGCCGGGAGGACTAGCGGGGACGCAGATACGCAGTATTTT.

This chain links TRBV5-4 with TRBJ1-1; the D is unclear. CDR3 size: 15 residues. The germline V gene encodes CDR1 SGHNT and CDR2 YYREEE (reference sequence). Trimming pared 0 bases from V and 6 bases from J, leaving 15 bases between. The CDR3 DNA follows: TGTGCCAGCAGCTTGGGTCGAGGGCTCGGGGCTGAAGCTTTCTTT. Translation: CASSLGRGLGAEAFF.

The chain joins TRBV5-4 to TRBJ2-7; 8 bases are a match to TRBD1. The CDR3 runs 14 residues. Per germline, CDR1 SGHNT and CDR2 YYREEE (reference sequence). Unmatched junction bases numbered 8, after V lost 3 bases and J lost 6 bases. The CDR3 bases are TGTGCCAGCAGCTGGAGGACAGGGTCCGTCGAGCAGTACGTC. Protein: CASSWRTGSVEQYV.

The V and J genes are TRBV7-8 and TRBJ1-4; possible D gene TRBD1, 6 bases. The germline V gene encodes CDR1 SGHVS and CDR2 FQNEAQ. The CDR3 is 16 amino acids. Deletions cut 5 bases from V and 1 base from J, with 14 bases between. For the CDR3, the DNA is TGTGCCAGCAGCCCTCAGTGGGACATAACTAATGAAAAACTGTTTTTT. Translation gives CASSPQWDITNEKLFF.

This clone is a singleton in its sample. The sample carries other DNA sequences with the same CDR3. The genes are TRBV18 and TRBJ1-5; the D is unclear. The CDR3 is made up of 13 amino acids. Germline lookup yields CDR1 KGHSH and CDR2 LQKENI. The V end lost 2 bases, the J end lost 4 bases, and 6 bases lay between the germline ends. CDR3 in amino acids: CASSPRENQPQHF. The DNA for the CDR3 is TGTGCCAGCTCACCAAGGGAGAATCAGCCCCAGCATTTT.

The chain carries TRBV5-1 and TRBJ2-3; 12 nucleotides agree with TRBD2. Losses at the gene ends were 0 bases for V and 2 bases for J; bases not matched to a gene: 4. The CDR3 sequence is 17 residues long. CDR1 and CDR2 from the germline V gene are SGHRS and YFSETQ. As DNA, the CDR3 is TGCGCCAGCAGCTTGGTGCCTAGCGGGAGGGCCACAGATACGCAGTATTTT. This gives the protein CASSLVPSGRATDTQYF.

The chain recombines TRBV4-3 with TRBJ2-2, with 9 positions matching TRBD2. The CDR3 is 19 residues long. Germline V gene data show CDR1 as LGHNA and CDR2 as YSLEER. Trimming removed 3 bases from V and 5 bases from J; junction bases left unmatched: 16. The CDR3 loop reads CASSQEPGTSFYDTGELFF. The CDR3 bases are TGCGCCAGCAGCCAGGAACCGGGGACTAGCTTTTATGATACCGGGGAGCTGTTTTTT.

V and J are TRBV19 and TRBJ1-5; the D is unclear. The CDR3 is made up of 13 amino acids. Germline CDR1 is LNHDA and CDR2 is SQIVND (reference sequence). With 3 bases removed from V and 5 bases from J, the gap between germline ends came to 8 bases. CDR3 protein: CASSILADQPQHF. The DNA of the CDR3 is TGTGCCAGTAGTATTCTGGCAGATCAGCCCCAGCATTTT.